A single sample is the source of the 11 T cell receptor beta chains below, sequenced in a study of cytomegalovirus exposure and HLA in healthy donors. Primers for the PCR totalled 60 Vbeta and 13 Jbeta. Measured with immunoSEQ multiplex PCR; TCRdb has only the in-frame clones, and not every one. There are under 40,000 clones in the sample, with around 3.4% held by the top ten. The specimen was PBMCs. These receptors were obtained from a woman aged 40-49 years in good health and CMV-seropositive.

For the CDR3, the DNA is TGTGCCAGCTCACCAGACAGGTCCTACAATGAGCAGTTCTTC. It translates to CASSPDRSYNEQFF. This chain connects TRBV18 to TRBJ2-1; a weak D match, TRBD1 (6 bases). Per germline, CDR1 KGHSH and CDR2 LQKENI. V was clipped by 2 bases and J by 1 base, with 6 bases between them. The CDR3 is 14 amino acids.

The V and J genes are TRBV29-1 and TRBJ2-7; D is perhaps TRBD1 (6 bases). The CDR3 runs to 12 residues. Germline CDR1 is SQVTM and CDR2 is ANQGSEA. Trimming removed 3 bases at V and 5 bases at J, with 11 bases between. The CDR3 DNA follows: TGCAGCGTTGAGGCAGGGGTCAACGAGCAGTACTTC. Its protein is CSVEAGVNEQYF.

V is TRBV19 and J is TRBJ1-4; D possibly corresponds to TRBD1 (6 bases). Germline lookup yields CDR1 LNHDA and CDR2 SQIVND (reference sequence). The CDR3 is 15 amino acids. V lost 2 bases, J lost 6 bases, and 13 bases lay in between. CDR3 region: CASSIRWQGYEKLFF. The CDR3 DNA sequence: TGTGCCAGTAGTATACGGTGGCAGGGGTATGAAAAACTGTTTTTT.

This chain joins TRBV29-1 and TRBJ2-7; TRBD2 might be the D (6 bases). This CDR3 spans 11 amino acids. V shed 8 bases and J shed 5 bases, with 13 bases lying between them. Germline values: CDR1 SQVTM, CDR2 ANQGSEA. The CDR3: CSSQTGDEQYF. The CDR3, as DNA: TGCAGCTCACAAACGGGGGACGAGCAGTACTTC.

The gene calls are TRBV7-9 and TRBJ2-7; no reliable D call. This CDR3 spans 12 amino acids. From germline, CDR1 is SEHNR and CDR2 FQNEAQ (reference sequence). V shed 4 bases and J shed 5 bases, with 9 bases lying between them. CDR3 in DNA: TGTGCCAGCAGCTCCTCTAATCACGAGCAGTACTTC. Protein product: CASSSSNHEQYF.

The CDR3 spells CASRGAPRGLAYEQYF. The CDR3 nucleotides are TGTGCCAGCAGAGGGGCCCCTCGGGGGTTGGCCTACGAGCAGTACTTC. This chain connects TRBV2 to TRBJ2-7, with a weak D call TRBD2 (6 bases). This CDR3 region has 16 residues. Germline CDR1 reads SNHLY; CDR2 reads FYNNEI. Trimming removed 6 bases from V and 2 bases from J, with 20 bases in between.

A remark on this clone: The sample has other DNA sequences that encode this CDR3 too. The chain combines TRBV6-5 with TRBJ1-6; TRBD1 is a possible D gene (6 bases). V was clipped by 2 bases and J by 7 bases, with 15 bases between them. The germline CDR1 and CDR2 sequences are MNHEY and SVGAGI. The CDR3 consists of 16 residues. The CDR3 reads CASSYPRGGENSPLHF. The DNA for the CDR3 is TGTGCCAGCAGTTACCCGAGGGGGGGGGAAAATTCACCCCTCCACTTT.

The gene calls are TRBV7-3 and TRBJ2-1; 9 bases match TRBD2. Germline values: CDR1 SGHTA, CDR2 FQGTGA. The CDR3 consists of 15 residues. Trimming took 5 bases from V and 6 from J; bases not matched to a gene: 8. In DNA, the CDR3 is TGTGCCAGCAGCCCTGGTAGCGGGAGTTTCAATGAGCAGTTCTTC. Amino acid sequence: CASSPGSGSFNEQFF.

The chain joins TRBV5-1 to TRBJ2-5; D perhaps matches TRBD2 (6 bases). Trimming cost V 0 bases and J 2 bases, with 8 bases left between them. Per germline, CDR1 SGHRS and CDR2 YFSETQ. The CDR3 is 14 amino acids. The CDR3 region has the DNA TGCGCCAGCAGCTTGGGACTAGTACAAGAGACCCAGTACTTC. Residues: CASSLGLVQETQYF.

This sequence joins TRBV4-1 and TRBJ2-1; TRBD2 might be the D (6 bases). Per the germline V gene, CDR1 is MGHRA and CDR2 is YSYEKL. The CDR3 has 18 residues. Trimming cost V 0 bases and J 6 bases, with 21 bases left between them. CDR3 DNA: TGCGCCAGCAGCCAAGATGCCCACCCCGGGACTGCCTCCAATGAGCAGTTCTTC. Its protein product is CASSQDAHPGTASNEQFF.

V gene TRBV18 combines with J gene TRBJ2-7; 10 bases are shared with TRBD1. With 5 bases clipped from V and 4 bases from J, the junction kept 5 bases outside the gene matches. CDR1 and CDR2 from the germline V gene are KGHSH and LQKENI. This CDR3 is built from 14 residues. The CDR3, as DNA: TGTGCCAGCTCAGGACAGGGGGTTGGGTACGAGCAGTACTTC. Residues: CASSGQGVGYEQYF.